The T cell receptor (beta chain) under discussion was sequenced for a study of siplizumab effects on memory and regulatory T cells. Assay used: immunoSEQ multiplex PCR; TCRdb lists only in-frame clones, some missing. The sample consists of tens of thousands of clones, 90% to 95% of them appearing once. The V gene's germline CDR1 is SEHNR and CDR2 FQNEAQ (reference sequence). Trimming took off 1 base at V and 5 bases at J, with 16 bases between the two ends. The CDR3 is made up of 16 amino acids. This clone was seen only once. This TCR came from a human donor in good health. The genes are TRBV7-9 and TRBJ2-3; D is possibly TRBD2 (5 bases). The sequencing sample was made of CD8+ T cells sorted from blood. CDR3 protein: CASSLDWTEAGDTQYF. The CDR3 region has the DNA TGTGCCAGCAGCTTAGATTGGACGGAGGCGGGAGATACGCAGTATTTT.